This T cell receptor (beta chain) derives from a study of T cell repertoires in aging, cancer and after chemotherapy. Study-wide background: The whole study produced a dataset of millions of TCR reads. Regarding the study as a whole: Rebound thymic output was suggested by rising median generation probability during chemotherapy in each cancer cohort.

Trimming shortened V by 4 bases and J by 0 bases, and 13 bases separated the two germline ends. This CDR3 is 15 amino acids long. CDR1 and CDR2 (germline): SGHTS, YDEGEE. Multiplex touch-down PCR with TRB-A/B primers amplified rearranged V-D-J TRB sequences. MiXCR, run by TCRdb on the multiplex PCR reads, gives a single entry per CDR3 protein. This repertoire shows thousands of distinct CDR3 sequences, 22% found once; its top ten account for 7.5% to 9%. As for this clonotype: The target antigen is unknown.

Peripheral blood genomic DNA, not sorted cells or RNA, was the template. The clonotype originates from a human donor with a blood cancer. This rearrangement joins TRBV5-8 to TRBJ1-2; D is perhaps TRBD1 (5 bases). Input material: blood. The CDR3 region is CASSPAQAANYGYTF. CDR3 DNA: TGTGCCAGCAGCCCAGCACAGGCTGCTAACTATGGCTACACCTTC.